This T cell receptor (beta chain) was recovered during a study of metastatic and nonmetastatic thyroid tumors. In its sample, this clone was seen many times. No treatment of any kind had been given to any patient before thyroid surgery. With MiXCR, TCRdb reprocessed the PCR reads. The sample has around 53,000 clones, around a sixth seen once; the top ten hold 2.5% to 3%. Germline values: CDR1 WSHSY, CDR2 SAAADI. CDR3 length: 11 residues. With 5 bases removed from V and 6 bases from J, the gap between germline ends came to 7 bases. Sequencing was done on a sample of blood. This receptor was taken from a female donor with papillary thyroid cancer or a benign thyroid nodule (not recorded which). Some clones in this sample may be carry-over from other donors' samples. This sequence joins TRBV10-2 and TRBJ1-1; possible D gene TRBD1, 5 bases. CDR3 sequence (DNA): TGCGCCAGCAGTACGGGGGCTGAAGCTTTCTTT. Protein sequence: CASSTGAEAFF.